This TCR beta chain was sequenced in a study of blood T cell repertoires in COVID-19. Overall study context: Spain, Italy and the United States supplied samples that represented acute and convalescent COVID-19. The analysed material was cDNA or gDNA that came from T cells, B-cell-depleted T cells, or PBMCs.

The CDR3 extends over 16 amino acids. With 0 bases removed from V and 11 bases from J, the gap between germline ends came to 17 bases. Germline assignment: CDR1 LGHNA and CDR2 YSLEER. Source study methods: Reference gene primer amplification yielded estimated nucleated cell counts. Data came from immunoSEQ multiplex PCR; TCRdb stores just in-frame clones and leaves some out. V and J calls and clone size are those listed in that table; D and trimming were worked out from the DNA. The sample contains around 35,000 clones, around 87% of which appear only once. This clonotype was sampled from a human donor in a cohort sampled during active COVID-19. The sequenced sample was peripheral blood. This chain connects TRBV4-3 to TRBJ1-6; maybe TRBD1 (6 bases). The CDR3 region has the DNA TGCGCCAGCAGCCAAGAGGCGGGCAGGGGTATTACACCCCTCCACTTT. It encodes CASSQEAGRGITPLHF.